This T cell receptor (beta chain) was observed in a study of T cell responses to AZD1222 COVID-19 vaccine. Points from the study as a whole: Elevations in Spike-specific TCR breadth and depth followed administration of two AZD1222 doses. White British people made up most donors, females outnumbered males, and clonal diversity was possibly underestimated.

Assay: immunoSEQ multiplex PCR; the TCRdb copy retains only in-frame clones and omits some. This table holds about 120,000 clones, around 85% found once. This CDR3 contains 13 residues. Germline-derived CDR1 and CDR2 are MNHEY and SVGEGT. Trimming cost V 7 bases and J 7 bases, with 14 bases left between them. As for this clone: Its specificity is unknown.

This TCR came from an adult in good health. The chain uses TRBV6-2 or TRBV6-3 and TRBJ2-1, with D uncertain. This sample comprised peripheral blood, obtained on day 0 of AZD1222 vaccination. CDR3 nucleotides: TGTGCCAGCACCCCAACCCTGGTGAATGAGCAGTTCTTC. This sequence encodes CASTPTLVNEQFF.